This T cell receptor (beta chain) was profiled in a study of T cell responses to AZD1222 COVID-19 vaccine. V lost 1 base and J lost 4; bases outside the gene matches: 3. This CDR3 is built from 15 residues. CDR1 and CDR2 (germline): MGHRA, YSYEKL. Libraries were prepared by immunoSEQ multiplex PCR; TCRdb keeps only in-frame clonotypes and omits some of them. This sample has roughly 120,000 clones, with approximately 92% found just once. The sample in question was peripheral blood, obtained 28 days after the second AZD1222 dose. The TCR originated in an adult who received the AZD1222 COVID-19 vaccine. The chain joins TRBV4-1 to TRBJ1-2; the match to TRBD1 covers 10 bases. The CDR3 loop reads CASSQAGTGAYGYTF. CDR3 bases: TGCGCCAGCAGCCAAGCCGGGACAGGGGCCTATGGCTACACCTTC.